A single sample gave rise to the 22 T cell receptor beta chains below, sequenced in a study of CXCR3-negative and CXCR3-positive naive CD8 T cells. Their cognate antigens are unknown. Study-wide findings and caveats: A higher hydrophobicity marked the TRB CDR3s of CXCR3-positive naive cells versus CXCR3-negative naive cells.

The TRB libraries of cDNA were built by UMI-labeled 5' RACE. Each CDR3 protein gets one entry in TCRdb, which reprocessed the 5' RACE reads and gives no DNA. The repertoire table contains 55,000 to 75,000 distinct CDR3 sequences. Sequencing was done on a sample of naive CXCR3+ CD8+ T cells from blood. Specified subset: CD45RO-CCR7+CD27+CD95- naive CD8+ T cells expressing CXCR3 (TNR3+). These receptors originate from a human donor in good health. Some clones in this sample may be carry-over from other donors' samples.

This chain's CDR3 is CASSLVGGDYGYTF. The V and J genes are TRBV5-1 and TRBJ1-2. Germline-derived CDR1 and CDR2 are SGHRS and YFSETQ. The CDR3 length is 14 residues.

The V gene is TRBV28, the J gene TRBJ1-1; lacking DNA, the TRBD1 call made by TCRdb goes unchecked. Germline V gene lookup returns CDR1 MDHEN and CDR2 SYDVKM. CDR3 length: 14 amino acids. The CDR3 protein is CASSLLGQSTEAFF. Supplemented by reference TRBV28 and TRBJ1-1, the full variable domain reads DVKVTQSSRYLVKRTGEKVFLECVQDMDHENMFWYRQDPGLGLRLIYFSYDVKMKEKGDIPEGYSVSREKKERFSLILESASTNQTSMYLCASSLLGQSTEAFFGQGTRLTVV.

The chain links TRBV7-9 to TRBJ2-5; without DNA, the TCRdb call of TRBD2 cannot be checked. The CDR3 is 15 residues long. Germline V gene data show CDR1 as SEHNR and CDR2 as FQNEAQ (reference sequence). The CDR3 loop reads CASSNAGLAEETQYF.

This chain connects TRBV2 to TRBJ2-3. The CDR3 length is 14 residues. CDR1 is SNHLY and CDR2 is FYNNEI in the germline V gene. CDR3 protein: CASSEGLAADTQYF.

The J gene is TRBJ2-1, the V gene TRBV27; TCRdb reports TRBD2, a call that lacks DNA to check it against. CDR1 is MNHEY and CDR2 is SMNVEV in the germline V gene (reference sequence). This CDR3 comprises 15 residues. The CDR3 loop is CASSSLAGGTWEQFF.

This chain uses TRBV7-5 with TRBJ1-6; TCRdb lists TRBD1, though no DNA is available to test this call. TRBV7-5 is reported as a pseudogene. The CDR3 totals 21 residues. Here the CDR3 reads CISVPAEEAGLRSSYNSPLHF.

The chain has TRBV6-2 or TRBV6-3 and TRBJ2-7. The CDR3 consists of 14 residues. Germline lookup yields CDR1 MNHEY and CDR2 SVGEGT. CDR3 sequence: CASSRRGISYEQYF.

The chain employs TRBV7-6 and TRBJ2-2; TCRdb's D call, TRBD1, is unchecked because there is no DNA. The CDR3 covers 17 residues. In germline, CDR1 is SGHVS, CDR2 FNYEAQ. The CDR3 sequence is CASSPFSGGLNTGELFF.

The CDR3 protein is CASSTRDAPKNTEAFF. V gene TRBV6-2 or TRBV6-3 combines with J gene TRBJ1-1; TCRdb outputs TRBD1, but without DNA this stays unchecked. The CDR3 totals 16 residues. Germline CDR1 reads MNHEY; CDR2 reads SVGEGT.

The J gene is TRBJ2-3, the V gene TRBV10-3. The CDR3 spans 14 residues. The germline V gene has CDR1 ENHRY and CDR2 SYGVKD. The CDR3 protein is CAINTETSTDTQYF.

The genes are TRBV29-1 and TRBJ1-1. The length of the CDR3 is 16 residues. Germline CDR1 and CDR2: SQVTM and ANQGSEA. Here the CDR3 reads CSVEAGTVGRGAEAFF.

This rearrangement joins TRBV28 to TRBJ2-3; the D call from TCRdb, TRBD1, cannot be confirmed without DNA. The germline V gene has CDR1 MDHEN and CDR2 SYDVKM. The CDR3 contains 15 residues. The CDR3 loop reads CASSATGSGADTQYF. Full variable domain (rest looked up from reference TRBV28 and TRBJ2-3): DVKVTQSSRYLVKRTGEKVFLECVQDMDHENMFWYRQDPGLGLRLIYFSYDVKMKEKGDIPEGYSVSREKKERFSLILESASTNQTSMYLCASSATGSGADTQYFGPGTRLTVL.

The rearrangement joins TRBV29-1 to TRBJ2-1; the TCRdb D gene call, TRBD2, has no DNA to confirm it. This CDR3 has 13 residues. Germline V CDR1 and CDR2: SQVTM, ANQGSEA. CDR3 residues: CSVALQDYNEQFF.

This chain connects TRBV7-3 to TRBJ2-1; lacking DNA, the TRBD1 call made by TCRdb goes unchecked. Germline CDR1 SGHTA, CDR2 FQGTGA. The CDR3 is 15 amino acids. CDR3 residues: CASSRPGGGYNEQFF.

The genes are TRBV7-8 and TRBJ2-3; the TCRdb D gene call, TRBD1, has no DNA to confirm it. This CDR3 spans 16 amino acids. Germline assignment: CDR1 SGHVS and CDR2 FQNEAQ. CDR3 region: CASSLLGETSTDTQYF.

The chain is built from TRBV6-2 or TRBV6-3 and TRBJ2-2; TCRdb gives TRBD2 as the D gene, but with no DNA this cannot be confirmed. Germline CDR1 reads MNHEY; CDR2 reads SVGEGT. The CDR3 is 15 residues long. CDR3 amino acids: CASSYLASAVGELFF.

This rearrangement joins TRBV20-1 to TRBJ2-1; without DNA, the TCRdb call of TRBD2 cannot be checked. From germline, CDR1 is DFQATT and CDR2 SNEGSKA (reference sequence). The CDR3 runs to 18 residues. The CDR3 sequence is CSARGVGLAGSSYNEQFF.

The rearrangement uses TRBV29-1 and TRBJ2-1. The CDR3 totals 11 residues. CDR1 is SQVTM, CDR2 ANQGSEA, per germline. The CDR3 is CSVVGMQEQFF.

The V and J genes are TRBV30 and TRBJ2-7; absent DNA, TCRdb's TRBD1 call cannot be checked. Germline CDR1 reads GTSNPN; CDR2 reads SVGIG (reference sequence). This CDR3 is built from 12 residues. CDR3 in amino acids: CAWDDGTYEQYF.

V gene TRBV29-1 combines with J gene TRBJ1-2; the TCRdb D gene call, TRBD1, has no DNA to confirm it. The CDR3 extends over 15 amino acids. In germline, CDR1 is SQVTM, CDR2 ANQGSEA. CDR3: CSVEGSRGRGYGYTF.

The chain links TRBV20-1 to TRBJ1-1. The CDR3 extends over 14 amino acids. The V gene's germline CDR1 is DFQATT and CDR2 SNEGSKA (reference sequence). The CDR3 reads CSAKLDGRDTEAFF.

This chain links TRBV10-3 with TRBJ2-5. Germline V gene lookup returns CDR1 ENHRY and CDR2 SYGVKD. The CDR3 is 13 amino acids. The CDR3 is CAISDGERETQYF.